The 31 T cell receptor beta chains presented below share a single source sample, sequenced in a study of OX40 agonist ivuxolimab in advanced cancers. Clones were sequenced by immunoSEQ multiplex PCR, and TCRdb holds only the in-frame ones, with some missing. The sample contains tens of thousands of clones, 75% to 90% of which appear only once. The material was CD4+ or CD8+ T cells sorted from blood, obtained in a trial of the OX40 agonist ivuxolimab. The receptors shown here come from an adult with an advanced solid tumor such as melanoma, head and neck, liver or kidney cancer.

This clone was counted once. The J gene is TRBJ2-1, the V gene TRBV10-3; 11 bases agree with TRBD2. The germline CDR1 and CDR2 sequences are ENHRY and SYGVKD. The V gene end was trimmed by 0 bases and the J gene end by 5 bases; junction bases not matched to a gene: 6. The CDR3 sequence is 17 residues long. CDR3 amino acids: CAISESILAGEDNEQFF. CDR3 coding DNA: TGTGCCATCAGTGAGTCCATACTAGCGGGAGAGGACAATGAGCAGTTCTTC.

The CDR3 nucleotides are TGTGCCAGCAGCCCCCCAACGGACAGGGGGAATCATGGCTACACCTTC. The encoded protein is CASSPPTDRGNHGYTF. The chain is built from TRBV9 and TRBJ1-2; 10 bases are a match to TRBD1. Germline-derived CDR1 and CDR2 are SGDLS and YYNGEE. With 4 bases clipped from V and 6 bases from J, the junction kept 12 bases outside the gene matches. The CDR3 runs 16 residues.

The J gene is TRBJ2-7, the V gene TRBV10-2; tentatively, D is TRBD2 (7 bases). This CDR3 is 15 amino acids long. The ends were cut back, 6 bases at V and 3 bases at J, with 18 bases in the middle. Looked up from germline, CDR1 is WSHSY and CDR2 is SAAADI. CDR3 amino acids: CASSSSGGGLYEQYF. CDR3 nucleotides: TGCGCCAGCAGCTCTAGCGGTGGGGGCCTCTACGAGCAGTACTTC.

This clone has just one count. The rearrangement joins TRBV5-5 to TRBJ2-7; 8 bases are shared with TRBD1. V gave up 2 bases and J gave up 4 bases; unmatched junction bases: 11. This CDR3 is built from 16 residues. Per the germline V gene, CDR1 is SGHKS and CDR2 is YYEKEE (reference sequence). The CDR3 loop reads CASSFDRGSLSYEQYF. The DNA for the CDR3 is TGTGCCAGCAGCTTCGACAGGGGATCCCTGTCTTACGAGCAGTACTTC.

The V gene is TRBV19, the J gene TRBJ1-2; a possible D gene is TRBD1 (5 bases). Trimming cost V 7 bases and J 2 bases, with 17 bases left between them. Germline CDR1 is LNHDA and CDR2 is SQIVND (reference sequence). The CDR3 loop spans 15 amino acids. The CDR3 loop is CASTAVRQTNYGYTF. DNA for the CDR3: TGTGCCAGTACCGCCGTGAGACAGACGAACTATGGCTACACCTTC.

V usage is TRBV9 and J usage is TRBJ2-5; D unclear. The CDR3 totals 16 residues. Germline-derived CDR1 and CDR2 are SGDLS and YYNGEE. Trimming took off 0 bases at V and 1 base at J, with 13 bases between the two ends. The CDR3 coding sequence is TGTGCCAGCAGCGTAGTCCCTCGGTCGGCCCAAGAGACCCAGTACTTC. Translated, it gives CASSVVPRSAQETQYF.

In this sample, this clone turned up a few times. The V call is TRBV10-1, the J call TRBJ2-1; D remains unclear. V gave up 0 bases and J gave up 6 bases, with 6 bases separating them. CDR1 is WNHNN and CDR2 is SYGVQD in the germline V gene (reference sequence). The length of the CDR3 is 13 residues. This CDR3 is CASSESGFNEQFF. CDR3 DNA sequence: TGCGCCAGCAGTGAGTCCGGGTTCAATGAGCAGTTCTTC.

V usage is TRBV7-9 and J usage is TRBJ2-5, with D maybe TRBD1 (6 bases). CDR1 is SEHNR, CDR2 FQNEAQ, per germline (reference sequence). The CDR3 totals 14 residues. V was shortened by 3 bases and J by 2 bases, with 10 bases between the two germline ends. The CDR3 DNA sequence: TGTGCCAGCAGCTTTGGACAGCCACAAGAGACCCAGTACTTC. Its protein product is CASSFGQPQETQYF.

V usage is TRBV28 and J usage is TRBJ1-1; D is ambiguous. There are 14 residues in the CDR3. Germline CDR1 reads MDHEN; CDR2 reads SYDVKM. The germline V and J ends were trimmed by 6 bases and 4 bases, with 15 bases remaining between them. For the CDR3, the DNA is TGTGCCAGCAGCCCACTGACATCCTCCACTGAAGCTTTCTTT. This codes for CASSPLTSSTEAFF.

This rearrangement joins TRBV12-2 to TRBJ2-2; the table's D call, TRBD2, was not checked against the DNA. TRBV12-2 is termed a pseudogene. CDR3 length: 14 residues. In nucleotides, the CDR3 is TGTGCAAGTCGCCTAGACGGGGGGACCGGGGAGCTGTTTTTT. Its protein is CASRLDGGTGELFF.

This chain links TRBV19 with TRBJ2-2; 7 nucleotides align to TRBD1. This CDR3 is built from 16 residues. The V gene's germline CDR1 is LNHDA and CDR2 SQIVND (reference sequence). V dropped 1 base and J dropped 4; count of bases not matched to a gene: 6. The CDR3 region has the DNA TGTGCCAGTAGTATAGCCAGGGGGATCCCCACCGGGGAGCTGTTTTTT. Translation: CASSIARGIPTGELFF. Complete variable domain (other parts from reference TRBV19 and TRBJ2-2): DGGITQSPKYLFRKEGQNVTLSCEQNLNHDAMYWYRQDPGQGLRLIYYSQIVNDFQKGDIAEGYSVSREKKESFPLTVTSAQKNPTAFYLCASSIARGIPTGELFFGEGSRLTVL.

The gene calls are TRBV27 and TRBJ2-3; 7 bases are a match to TRBD1. The CDR3 loop spans 15 amino acids. The trim removed 6 bases at V and 1 base at J, leaving 7 bases unmatched. Per germline, CDR1 MNHEY and CDR2 SMNVEV (reference sequence). The CDR3 region is CASRGGMSGTDTQYF. Here the CDR3 DNA reads TGTGCCAGCAGAGGGGGCATGTCTGGCACAGATACGCAGTATTTT.

The chain recombines TRBV11-2 with TRBJ2-5; 9 bases fit TRBD1. The V segment lost 4 bases and the J segment 2 bases; nucleotides outside the gene matches: 5. CDR1 is SGHAT, CDR2 FQNNGV, per germline. The CDR3 is 15 residues long. CDR3 bases: TGTGCCAGCAGCTCCTGGACAGGGGAGCAAGAGACCCAGTACTTC. This sequence encodes CASSSWTGEQETQYF.

J is TRBJ2-2 and V is TRBV7-3; D is uncertain. Germline assignment: CDR1 SGHTA and CDR2 FQGTGA. Trimming took off 6 bases at V and 1 base at J, with 3 bases between the two ends. The CDR3 length is 12 residues. CDR3 in DNA: TGTGCCAGCAGTTGGAACACCGGGGAGCTGTTTTTT. This encodes CASSWNTGELFF.

The chain has TRBV7-9 and TRBJ2-7, with 9 nucleotides matching TRBD1. J lost 2 bases, V lost 4 bases, and 6 bases had no gene match. CDR1 is SEHNR, CDR2 FQNEAQ, per germline (reference sequence). The CDR3 contains 15 residues. The CDR3 is CASSSARTGAYEQYF. The CDR3, as DNA: TGTGCCAGCAGCTCAGCCAGGACAGGGGCCTACGAGCAGTACTTC.

The DNA of the CDR3 is TGCGCCAGCAGCCAATGGGGAGGCTACGAGCAGTACTTC. This encodes CASSQWGGYEQYF. J is TRBJ2-7 and V is TRBV4-1; D might be TRBD2 (6 bases). Per the germline V gene, CDR1 is MGHRA and CDR2 is YSYEKL. Trimming cost V 2 bases and J 3 bases, with 8 bases left between them. The CDR3 has 13 amino acids.

The chain uses TRBV27 and TRBJ2-1; 11 bases are shared with TRBD2. Per the germline V gene, CDR1 is MNHEY and CDR2 is SMNVEV (reference sequence). Germline trimming cut 5 bases from V and 7 bases from J; bases unmatched to any gene: 7. There are 15 residues in the CDR3. CDR3 amino acids: CASSALAGVSNEQFF. The CDR3 DNA sequence: TGTGCCAGCAGTGCACTAGCGGGAGTGTCTAATGAGCAGTTCTTC.

This chain joins TRBV29-1 and TRBJ1-1; perhaps TRBD1 as D (5 bases). This CDR3 comprises 15 residues. Germline CDR1 SQVTM, CDR2 ANQGSEA. V was pared by 6 bases and J by 5 bases, with 22 bases between. CDR3 region: CSVGGTGTPTTEAFF. The CDR3 DNA is TGCAGCGTCGGGGGAACCGGGACGCCCACTACTGAAGCTTTCTTT. The full variable domain, in which reference TRBV29-1 and TRBJ1-1 provide the parts outside the CDR3, is SAVISQKPSRDICQRGTSLTIQCQVDSQVTMMFWYRQQPGQSLTLIATANQGSEATYESGFVIDKFPISRPNLTFSTLTVSNMSPEDSSIYLCSVGGTGTPTTEAFFGQGTRLTVV.

This chain's CDR3 is CASSRRKMATNEKLFF. The CDR3 DNA is TGTGCCAGTAGTAGGCGGAAAATGGCAACTAATGAAAAACTGTTTTTT. This sequence joins TRBV19 and TRBJ1-4; no definite D call. V was clipped by 4 bases and J by 0 bases, with 12 bases between them. This CDR3 is built from 16 residues. Germline CDR1 LNHDA, CDR2 SQIVND (reference sequence).

The chain carries TRBV11-3 and TRBJ2-7; 10 nucleotides agree with TRBD2. Germline V gives CDR1 SGHNT, CDR2 YENEEA. V lost 3 bases and J lost 7; bases outside the gene matches: 9. The CDR3 sequence is 15 residues long. CDR3 DNA sequence: TGTGCCAGCAGCTTCGCTAGCGGGAGTTTTGGAGAGCAGTACTTC. Its protein product is CASSFASGSFGEQYF.

The chain is built from TRBV27 and TRBJ2-4; tentatively, D is TRBD1 or TRBD2 (5 bases each). V was cut by 6 bases and J by 7 bases, with 10 bases left in between. This CDR3 spans 12 amino acids. CDR1 is MNHEY, CDR2 SMNVEV, per germline (reference sequence). The CDR3 reads CASRGVRNIQYF. The CDR3 bases are TGTGCCAGCAGGGGGGTCAGGAACATTCAGTACTTC.

The V call is TRBV5-7, the J call TRBJ1-1; 10 bases map to TRBD1. TRBV5-7 is sorted into the ORF group, with uncertain function. This CDR3 is 17 amino acids long. Unmatched junction bases numbered 13, after V lost 3 bases and J lost 5 bases. In DNA form, the CDR3 reads TGTGCCAGCAGCTCCCCGGGACAGGGGCCCCGTGGGACTGAAGCTTTCTTT. Translated: CASSSPGQGPRGTEAFF.

The chain has TRBV6-5 and TRBJ2-7; 9 bases are a match to TRBD1. CDR1 is MNHEY, CDR2 SVGAGI, per germline. The CDR3 is made up of 16 amino acids. With V trimmed by 0 bases and J by 6 bases, 9 bases remained unmatched. CDR3 protein: CASSYSRVWTGAEQYF. In nucleotides, the CDR3 is TGTGCCAGCAGTTACTCGAGAGTCTGGACAGGGGCCGAGCAGTACTTC.

This chain joins TRBV7-9 and TRBJ1-5, with no clear D. V lost 8 bases and J lost 7, with 15 bases in between. The CDR3 loop spans 13 amino acids. Germline lookup yields CDR1 SEHNR and CDR2 FQNEAQ (reference sequence). The CDR3 spells CASADGVPQPQHF. CDR3 sequence (DNA): TGTGCCAGCGCTGACGGGGTTCCACAGCCCCAGCATTTT.

This clone was recorded only once. The J gene is TRBJ2-7, the V gene TRBV19; no clear D. Germline loops: CDR1 LNHDA, CDR2 SQIVND (reference sequence). Trimming shortened V by 1 base and J by 4 bases, and 5 bases separated the two germline ends. The CDR3 length is 12 residues. The CDR3 protein is CASSIGGYEQYF. The CDR3 bases are TGTGCCAGTAGTATAGGAGGTTACGAGCAGTACTTC.

This chain connects TRBV5-1 to TRBJ2-5; 12 bases line up with TRBD1. Germline loops: CDR1 SGHRS, CDR2 YFSETQ. The CDR3 extends over 19 amino acids. After removal of 2 bases from V and 4 bases from J, the junction contained 15 bases not matched to a gene. The chain's CDR3 is CASSFLLEWGTGGRETQYF. In DNA form, the CDR3 reads TGCGCCAGCAGCTTCCTCCTCGAGTGGGGGACAGGGGGCCGAGAGACCCAGTACTTC.

The chain has TRBV27 and TRBJ2-3; 9 positions match TRBD1. This CDR3 is built from 15 residues. Germline V gene lookup returns CDR1 MNHEY and CDR2 SMNVEV (reference sequence). V trimming: 3 bases; J trimming: 6 bases; junction bases outside the gene matches: 7. The DNA for the CDR3 is TGTGCCAGCAGTTTGGGGACAGGGAGCATTGATACGCAGTATTTT. Protein sequence: CASSLGTGSIDTQYF.

The chain carries TRBV6-6 and TRBJ2-3, with unresolved D. V lost 9 bases and J lost 0, with 13 bases in between. CDR1 is MNHNY, CDR2 SVGAGI, per germline (reference sequence). The CDR3 has 14 residues. The DNA of the CDR3 is TGTGCCAGTGTATCAGTCCCTAGCACAGATACGCAGTATTTT. Protein: CASVSVPSTDTQYF.

J is TRBJ2-3 and V is TRBV4-2; 11 nucleotides match TRBD2. Germline lookup yields CDR1 LGHNA and CDR2 YNFKEQ. Unmatched junction bases numbered 7, after V lost 5 bases and J lost 3 bases. The CDR3 consists of 16 residues. The CDR3 DNA sequence: TGTGCCAGCAGCTCCCGACTAGCGGGGATGACAGATACGCAGTATTTT. It encodes CASSSRLAGMTDTQYF.

Written as DNA, the CDR3 is TGTGCCAGCAGTTTAGCGGGAGGGTTGCCCGGGGAGCTGTTTTTT. Translation gives CASSLAGGLPGELFF. This chain links TRBV27 with TRBJ2-2; 9 bases are shared with TRBD2. Germline trimming cut 2 bases from V and 6 bases from J; bases unmatched to any gene: 4. The CDR3 is made up of 15 amino acids. Germline lookup yields CDR1 MNHEY and CDR2 SMNVEV (reference sequence).

V usage is TRBV27 and J usage is TRBJ1-3, with 8 bases matching TRBD1. The CDR3 sequence is 13 residues long. V lost 6 bases and J lost 4; bases outside the gene matches: 2. In germline, CDR1 is MNHEY, CDR2 SMNVEV (reference sequence). CDR3 protein: CASRPGGGNTIYF. Here the CDR3 DNA reads TGTGCCAGCAGACCAGGGGGCGGAAACACCATATATTTT.